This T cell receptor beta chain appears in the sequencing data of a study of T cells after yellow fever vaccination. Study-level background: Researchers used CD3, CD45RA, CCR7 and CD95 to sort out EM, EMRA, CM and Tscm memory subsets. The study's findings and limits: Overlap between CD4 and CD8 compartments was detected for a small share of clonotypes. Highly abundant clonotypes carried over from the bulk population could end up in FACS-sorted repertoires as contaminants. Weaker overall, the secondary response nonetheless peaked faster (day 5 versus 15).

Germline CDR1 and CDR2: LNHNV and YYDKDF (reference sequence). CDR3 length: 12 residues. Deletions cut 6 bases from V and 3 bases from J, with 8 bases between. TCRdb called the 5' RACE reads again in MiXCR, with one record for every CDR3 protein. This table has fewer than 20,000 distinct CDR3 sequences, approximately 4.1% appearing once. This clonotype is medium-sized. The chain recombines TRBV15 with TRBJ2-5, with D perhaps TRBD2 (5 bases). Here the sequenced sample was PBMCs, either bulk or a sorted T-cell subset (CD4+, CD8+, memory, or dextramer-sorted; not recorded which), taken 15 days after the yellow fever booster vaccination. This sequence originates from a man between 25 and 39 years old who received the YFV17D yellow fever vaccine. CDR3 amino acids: CATRTNKETQYF. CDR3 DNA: TGTGCCACCAGGACTAACAAAGAGACCCAGTACTTC.